This T cell receptor (beta chain) originates from a study of a mutant IDH1 vaccine in newly diagnosed glioma. V was pared by 1 base and J by 2 bases, with 4 bases between. CDR1 and CDR2 from the germline V gene are LGHNA and YNFKEQ. This CDR3 has 13 residues. The time point is: week 11, during vaccination. Vaccine doses each comprised 300 ug of mutant IDH1 20-mer peptide, with topical imiquimod. Produced via immunoSEQ multiplex PCR; TCRdb's table is partial and in-frame only. The sample consists of some 120,000 clones, about four fifths of them appearing once. Worth noting for this clone: Its matching antigen is unknown.

The sequence was obtained from a man aged 40-55 years with glioma. Sequencing was performed on PBMCs, taken from a glioma patient whose treatment included an IDH1 peptide vaccine. The V and J genes are TRBV4-2 and TRBJ2-3; D not resolved. The CDR3 region is CASSQGPTDTQYF. The CDR3, as DNA: TGTGCCAGCAGCCAAGGGCCCACAGATACGCAGTATTTT.